This TCR beta chain was recorded in a study of T cell responses to AZD1222 COVID-19 vaccine. V shed 8 bases and J 10 bases; nucleotides not matched to a gene: 9. The CDR3 totals 11 residues. CDR1 is GTSNPN, CDR2 SVGIG, per germline (reference sequence). Notes on this clone: Its specificity is not known.

Study observations and caveats: Receipt of two AZD1222 doses was followed by a rise in Spike-specific TCR breadth and depth.

Clones were sequenced by immunoSEQ multiplex PCR, and TCRdb holds only the in-frame ones, with some missing. Of roughly 150,000 clones in the sample, around 93% were seen once. The rearrangement joins TRBV30 to TRBJ2-3; 7 nucleotides line up with TRBD2. This receptor was taken from an adult in good health. The sequenced sample was peripheral blood, obtained on day 0 of AZD1222 vaccination. The chain's CDR3 is CAGRLAGSQYF. DNA of the CDR3: TGTGCCGGCAGACTAGCAGGTTCGCAGTATTTT.